This entry is about one T cell receptor beta chain. Data came from immunoSEQ multiplex PCR; TCRdb stores just in-frame clones and leaves some out. The data show 200,000 to 300,000 clones, under 90% seen once. This specimen belongs to a study of blood T cell repertoires in COVID-19. Study as a whole: Sites in the United States, Italy and Spain provided acute and convalescent COVID-19 samples.

V gave up 6 bases and J gave up 8 bases, with 10 bases separating them. CDR1 is LNHDA and CDR2 is SQIVND in the germline V gene (reference sequence). The CDR3 runs 12 residues. The chain uses TRBV19 and TRBJ1-4; D perhaps matches TRBD1 (5 bases). The sequencing sample was made of PBMCs or T cells enriched from blood (not recorded which). The sequence derives from a man aged 35-49 years who had recovered from COVID-19. The CDR3 loop is CASSQGGEKLFF. The CDR3 DNA is TGTGCCAGTAGCCAGGGTGGGGAAAAACTGTTTTTT.